The clone carrying this TCR beta chain was observed many times. No antigen is known for it. From germline, CDR1 is MDHEN and CDR2 SYDVKM. V lost 4 bases and J lost 4, with 14 bases in between. CDR3 length equals 14 residues. These data originate in a study of response to subunit inactivated influenza vaccine. Whole-study results and caveats: Authors suggested seasonal influenza vaccinations each recruit few new T cells.

TCRdb ran MiXCR on the RT-PCR reads and lists one entry per CDR3 protein. The repertoire includes about 650,000 distinct CDR3 sequences, 14% of them detected once, and 6% to 9.5% sits in the top ten. V and J are TRBV28 and TRBJ2-7, with D tentatively TRBD2 (5 bases). This specimen was PBMCs from blood, taken about 14 days before vaccination. The TCR originated in a man between 50 and 59 years old who received an inactivated influenza vaccine. The chain's CDR3 is CASSSPGDLYEQYF. The DNA for the CDR3 is TGTGCCAGCAGTTCGCCCGGGGATCTGTACGAGCAGTACTTC.